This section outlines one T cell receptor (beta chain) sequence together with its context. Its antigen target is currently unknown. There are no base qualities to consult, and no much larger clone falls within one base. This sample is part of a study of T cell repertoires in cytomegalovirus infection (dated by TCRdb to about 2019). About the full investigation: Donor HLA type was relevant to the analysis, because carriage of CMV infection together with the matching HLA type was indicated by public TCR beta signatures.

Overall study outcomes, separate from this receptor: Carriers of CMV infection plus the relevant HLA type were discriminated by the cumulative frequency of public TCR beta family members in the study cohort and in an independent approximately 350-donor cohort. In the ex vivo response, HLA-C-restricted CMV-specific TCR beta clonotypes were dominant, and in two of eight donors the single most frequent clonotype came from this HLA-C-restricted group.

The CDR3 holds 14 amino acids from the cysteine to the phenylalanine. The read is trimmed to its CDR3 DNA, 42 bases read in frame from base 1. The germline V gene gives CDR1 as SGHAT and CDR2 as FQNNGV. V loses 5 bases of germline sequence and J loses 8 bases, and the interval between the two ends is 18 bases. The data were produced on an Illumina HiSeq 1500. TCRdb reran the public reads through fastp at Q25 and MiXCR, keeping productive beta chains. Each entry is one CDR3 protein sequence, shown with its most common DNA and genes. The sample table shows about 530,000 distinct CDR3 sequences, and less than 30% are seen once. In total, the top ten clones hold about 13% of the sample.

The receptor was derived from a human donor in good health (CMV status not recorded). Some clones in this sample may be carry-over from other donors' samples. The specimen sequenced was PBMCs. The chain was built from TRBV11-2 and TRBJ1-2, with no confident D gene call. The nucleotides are TGTGCCAGCAGCCCGGATGAGGGAATGGGGGGCTACACCTTC. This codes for CASSPDEGMGGYTF.